This T cell receptor (beta chain) came from a study of OX40 agonist ivuxolimab in advanced cancers. As for the study more broadly: The costimulatory receptor OX40 (CD134) was targeted by ivuxolimab, a fully human IgG2 agonistic monoclonal antibody. Intravenous ivuxolimab was administered to patients every 2 weeks at six dose levels: 0.01, 0.1, 0.3, 1.5, 3 and 10 mg/kg. Of the approximately 53 patients in dose escalation, some 20 had hepatocellular carcinoma, some 15 had melanoma, 9 had renal cell carcinoma and 9 had head and neck cancer. A male proportion of about 79% and a mean age of approximately 60 years, ranging from 23 to 79, were recorded for the dose-escalation cohort. Patients were allowed to have had prior anti-PD-1, anti-PD-L1 or anti-CTLA-4 therapy, and more than 35% of the dose-escalation patients had been treated with checkpoint inhibitors. Partial responses occurred in three dose-escalation patients: two with cutaneous melanoma and one with hepatocellular carcinoma. Peripheral TCRbeta sequencing aimed to test whether ivuxolimab altered TCR sequence diversity and caused clonal T-cell expansion. The monotherapy dose-escalation portion (N ≈ 50 patients) of the phase I ivuxolimab trial is reported in the paper.

Genomic DNA was isolated from the sorted cells so that the TCRbeta CDR3 region could be sequenced. TCRbeta CDR3 regions were sequenced using the immunoSEQ Assay. This immuneACCESS table, as held by TCRdb, lists in-frame sequences with V and J called but not all clones. Of the missing ones, under half trace to an unresolved V gene in checked studies; the others have no known cause. Recorded for this sample are fewer than 70,000 clones; roughly 84% of them occurred a single time. The top ten constitute 2.4% of the sample. V is cut by 4 bases and J by 7 bases, and the space between the germline ends is 15 bases. Spanning cysteine to phenylalanine, the CDR3 consists of 15 amino acids. Only CDR3 DNA remains: 45 bases, in frame from the first base. Per the germline V gene (reference sequence), SGHNT is the CDR1 and YYREEE is the CDR2. The trial excluded patients who had a history of autoimmune disease or who were on systemic immunosuppression. Peripheral blood for TCR sequencing was drawn from every dose cohort at baseline, at cycle 4 day 1 and at cycle 7 day 1. Samples came from an open-label, multicenter, first-in-human phase I dose-escalation trial of ivuxolimab. Adults with locally advanced or metastatic melanoma, renal cell carcinoma, hepatocellular carcinoma or head and neck squamous cell carcinoma were enrolled in the trial. CD4+ and CD8+ T cells were sorted separately from peripheral blood before TCR sequencing.

A word on this clone: This clone's antigen is unknown. The input lacks base qualities; no much larger clone sits a single base away.

The full study reports these points: After ivuxolimab, more expanded clones were found on average in CD8+ T cells than in CD4+ T cells. The antigen specificity of the peripheral T cells that underwent clonal expansion was not determined. Low levels of normalized T-cell clonal expansion were also seen in some patients who did not respond. At doses from 0.1 to 3.0 mg/kg, clonal expansion was seen in both CD4+ and CD8+ blood T cells between baseline and week 6. Partial responders in the 0.1-3.0 mg/kg groups had among the lowest normalized peripheral clonal expansion, especially among CD8+ T cells.

The sequence links TRBV5-4 to TRBJ1-6; TRBD1 is a possible D gene, resting on 5 matching bases. This receptor was taken from an adult with an advanced solid tumor such as melanoma, head and neck, liver or kidney cancer. The sequencing used CD4+ or CD8+ T cells sorted from blood, collected in a trial of the OX40 agonist ivuxolimab. The CDR3 region reads CASSRGTAQNSPLHF. The base sequence is TGTGCCAGCAGCAGAGGGACGGCCCAAAATTCACCCCTCCACTTT.